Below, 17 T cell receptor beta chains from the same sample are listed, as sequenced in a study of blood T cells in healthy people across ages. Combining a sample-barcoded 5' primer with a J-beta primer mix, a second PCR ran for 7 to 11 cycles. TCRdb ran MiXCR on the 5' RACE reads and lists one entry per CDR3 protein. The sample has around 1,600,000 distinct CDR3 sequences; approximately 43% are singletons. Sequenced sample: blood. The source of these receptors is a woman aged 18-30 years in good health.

CDR3 coding DNA: TGTGCCAGCGGATGGACTAGCGGCTACGAGCAGTACTTC. Its translation is CASGWTSGYEQYF. V and J are TRBV27 and TRBJ2-7, with 10 positions matching TRBD2. Germline lookup yields CDR1 MNHEY and CDR2 SMNVEV (reference sequence). J was trimmed by 3 bases and V by 8 bases; bases with no gene match: 4. The CDR3 loop spans 13 amino acids.

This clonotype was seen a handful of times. In DNA, the CDR3 is TGCAGTGCTCGACAGGGAGTCAATCAGCCCCAGCATTTT. Translated, it gives CSARQGVNQPQHF. The chain is built from TRBV20-1 and TRBJ1-5; 7 bases are shared with TRBD1. This CDR3 has 13 residues. In germline, CDR1 is DFQATT, CDR2 SNEGSKA (reference sequence). Trimming removed 5 bases from V and 3 bases from J; junction bases left unmatched: 4.

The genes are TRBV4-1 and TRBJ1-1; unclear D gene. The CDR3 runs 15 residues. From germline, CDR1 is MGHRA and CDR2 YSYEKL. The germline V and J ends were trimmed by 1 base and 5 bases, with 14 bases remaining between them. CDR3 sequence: CASSQGLMFGTEAFF. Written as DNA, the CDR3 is TGCGCCAGCAGCCAAGGTCTCATGTTTGGGACTGAAGCTTTCTTT.

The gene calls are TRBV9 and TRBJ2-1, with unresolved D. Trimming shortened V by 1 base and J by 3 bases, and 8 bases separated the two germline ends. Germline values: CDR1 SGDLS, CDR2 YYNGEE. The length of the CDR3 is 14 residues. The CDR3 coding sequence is TGTGCCAGCAGCGTATCCTCCATCTACAATGAGCAGTTCTTC. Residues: CASSVSSIYNEQFF.

The CDR3 DNA is TGTGCCAGCAGTCCCCTCTGGGACAGAGGATATAATTCACCCCTCCACTTT. This encodes CASSPLWDRGYNSPLHF. The chain carries TRBV12-3 or TRBV12-4 and TRBJ1-6, with 7 bases fitting TRBD1. The CDR3 sequence is 17 residues long. Trimming cost V 5 bases and J 4 bases; bases outside gene matches: 11.

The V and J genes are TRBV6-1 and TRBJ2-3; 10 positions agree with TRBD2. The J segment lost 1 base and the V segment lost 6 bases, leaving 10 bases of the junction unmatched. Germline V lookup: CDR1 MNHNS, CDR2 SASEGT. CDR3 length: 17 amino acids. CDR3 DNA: TGTGCCAGCAGAAAACCTCTAGCGGGGGTTGGCACAGATACGCAGTATTTT. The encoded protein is CASRKPLAGVGTDTQYF.

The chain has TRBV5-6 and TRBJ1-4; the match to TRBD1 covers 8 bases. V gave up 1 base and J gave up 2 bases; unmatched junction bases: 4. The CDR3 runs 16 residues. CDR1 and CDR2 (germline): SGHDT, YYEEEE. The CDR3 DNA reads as TGTGCCAGCAGCTTGACAGGGGGGTCTACTAATGAAAAACTGTTTTTT. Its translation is CASSLTGGSTNEKLFF.

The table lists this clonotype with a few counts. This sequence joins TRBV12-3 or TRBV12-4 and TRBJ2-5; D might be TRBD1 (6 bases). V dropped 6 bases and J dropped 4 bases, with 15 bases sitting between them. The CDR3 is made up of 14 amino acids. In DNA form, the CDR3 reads TGTGCCAGCAGGAGCGACCTAGGGGGAGAGACCCAGTACTTC. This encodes CASRSDLGGETQYF.

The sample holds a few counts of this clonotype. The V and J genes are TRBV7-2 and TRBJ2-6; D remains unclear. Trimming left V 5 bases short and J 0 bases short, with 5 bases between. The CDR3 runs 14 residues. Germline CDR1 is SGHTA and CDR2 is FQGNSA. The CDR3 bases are TGTGCCAGCAGCATAGGCTCTGGGGCCAACGTCCTGACTTTC. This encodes CASSIGSGANVLTF.

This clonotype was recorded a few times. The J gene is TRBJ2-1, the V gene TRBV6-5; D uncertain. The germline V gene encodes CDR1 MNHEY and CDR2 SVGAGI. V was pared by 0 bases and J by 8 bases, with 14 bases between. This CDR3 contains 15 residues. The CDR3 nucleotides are TGTGCCAGCAGTTACTCCTCAGTCCGGCCGGATGAGCAGTTCTTC. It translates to CASSYSSVRPDEQFF.

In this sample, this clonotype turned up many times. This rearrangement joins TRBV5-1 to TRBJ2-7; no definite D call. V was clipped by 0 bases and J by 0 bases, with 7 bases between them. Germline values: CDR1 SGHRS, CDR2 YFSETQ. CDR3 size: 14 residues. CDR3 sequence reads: CASSLGWDSYEQYF. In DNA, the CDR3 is TGCGCCAGCAGCTTGGGCTGGGACTCCTACGAGCAGTACTTC.

The CDR3, as DNA: TGTGCCAGCAGCTTACCGGTTTGGGACGAGCAGTACTTC. Protein product: CASSLPVWDEQYF. The J gene is TRBJ2-5, the V gene TRBV7-2; D call uncertain. The closer fit of TRBJ2-7 to the DNA end suggests the J call may be wrong. Germline CDR1 SGHTA, CDR2 FQGNSA. CDR3 length: 13 amino acids.

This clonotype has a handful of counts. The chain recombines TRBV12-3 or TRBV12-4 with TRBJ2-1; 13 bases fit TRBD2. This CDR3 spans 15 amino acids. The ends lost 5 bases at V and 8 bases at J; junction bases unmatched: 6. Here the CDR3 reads CASSRTSGSVYEQFF. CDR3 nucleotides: TGTGCCAGCAGTCGGACTAGCGGGAGTGTGTATGAGCAGTTCTTC.

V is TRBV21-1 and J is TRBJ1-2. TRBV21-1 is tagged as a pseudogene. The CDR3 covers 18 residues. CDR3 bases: TGTGCCAGCAGCAAATTGGATAGGTTTGGCCTCTCTGGCTATGGCTACACCTTC. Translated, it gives CASSKLDRFGLSGYGYTF.

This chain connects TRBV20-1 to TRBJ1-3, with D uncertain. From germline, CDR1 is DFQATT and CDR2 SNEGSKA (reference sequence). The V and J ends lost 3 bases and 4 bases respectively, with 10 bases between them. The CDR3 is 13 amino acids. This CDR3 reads CSARGPTGNTIYF. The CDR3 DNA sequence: TGCAGTGCTAGGGGTCCCACGGGAAACACCATATATTTT.

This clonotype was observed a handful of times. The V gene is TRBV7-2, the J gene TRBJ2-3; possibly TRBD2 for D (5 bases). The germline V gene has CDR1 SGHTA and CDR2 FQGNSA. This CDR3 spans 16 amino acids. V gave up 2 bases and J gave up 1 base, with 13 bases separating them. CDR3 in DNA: TGTGCCAGCAGCTTAAGGCTTGGTAGCGGCACAGATACGCAGTATTTT. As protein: CASSLRLGSGTDTQYF.

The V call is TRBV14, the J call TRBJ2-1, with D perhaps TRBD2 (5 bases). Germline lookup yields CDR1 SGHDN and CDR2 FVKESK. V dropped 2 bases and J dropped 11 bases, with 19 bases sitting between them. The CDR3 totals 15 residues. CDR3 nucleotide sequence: TGTGCCAGCAGCCAAAACTGGAAGACTACAATGAAGCAGTTCTTC. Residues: CASSQNWKTTMKQFF.